This TCR beta chain was identified in a study of T cells in Graves' hyperthyroidism and ophthalmopathy. Whole-study results and caveats: Researchers found most expanded thyroid clonotypes above 0.001 in blood as well. Ophthalmopathy and stable hyperthyroidism were separated by a 13 V-J model.

The investigators amplified TCR beta CDR3 regions from RNA transcripts. The TCR CDR3 first-round RT-PCR relied on the HTBI primer set. A single record per CDR3 protein comes from TCRdb applying MiXCR to the multiplex PCR reads. The sample includes 300,000 to 450,000 distinct CDR3 sequences, about 14% of them seen just once. A remark on this clonotype: Its specificity is not known.

Diagnoses used clinical symptoms, serum thyroxine and TRAb, thyroid ultrasound and orbital computed tomography. Source material for PBMCs was more than 9.5 ml fresh peripheral blood. The V end lost 0 bases, the J end lost 3 bases, and 17 bases lay between the germline ends. Germline CDR1 KGHSH, CDR2 LQKENI. This CDR3 contains 17 residues. Sequencing was done on a sample of blood. The rearrangement uses TRBV18 and TRBJ1-1, with D maybe TRBD1 (6 bases). The source is a man aged 30 to 39 with Graves' hyperthyroidism that later progressed to Graves' ophthalmopathy. The CDR3, as DNA: TGTGCCAGCTCACCACCATGGGGGGGGCGCAGGCACACTGAAGCTTTCTTT. Encoded protein: CASSPPWGGRRHTEAFF.